This T cell receptor (beta chain) was recorded in a study of blood T cell repertoires in COVID-19. Background on the study: Samples taken during acute and convalescent COVID-19 were collected in the United States, Italy and Spain. From T cells, B-cell-depleted T cells, or PBMCs came the material, which was cDNA or gDNA.

In this sample, this clone turned up once. Original data processing: Amplification from reference gene primers served as the basis for estimated nucleated cell counts. Sequenced by immunoSEQ multiplex PCR; TCRdb stores in-frame clones only, minus some. V and J calls and clone size are given by that table; D and trimming were obtained from the DNA. This sample has 25,000 to 30,000 clones; 87% occur once, and the top ten carry about 17%. The receptor comes from a human donor in a cohort sampled during active COVID-19. The sequencing input was peripheral blood.

In DNA form, the CDR3 reads TGTGCCAGCAGGAATCCGGCTAGCGGGAGTAAGTACGAGCAGTACTTC. Its protein is CASRNPASGSKYEQYF. The genes are TRBV27 and TRBJ2-7; TRBD2 matches at 10 bases. This CDR3 spans 16 amino acids. V trimming: 6 bases; J trimming: 4 bases; junction bases outside the gene matches: 12. Germline loops: CDR1 MNHEY, CDR2 SMNVEV (reference sequence).